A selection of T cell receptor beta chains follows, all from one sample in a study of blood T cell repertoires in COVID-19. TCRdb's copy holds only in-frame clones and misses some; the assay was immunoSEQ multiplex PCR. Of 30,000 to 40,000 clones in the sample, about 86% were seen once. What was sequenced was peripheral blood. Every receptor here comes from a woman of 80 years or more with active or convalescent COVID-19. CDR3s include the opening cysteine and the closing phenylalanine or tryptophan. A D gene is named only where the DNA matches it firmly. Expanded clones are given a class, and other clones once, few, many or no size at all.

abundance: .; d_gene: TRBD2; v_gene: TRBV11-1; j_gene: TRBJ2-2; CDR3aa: CASSLGTSRNTGELFF; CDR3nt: TGTGCCAGCAGCTTAGGGACTAGCAGGAACACCGGGGAGCTGTTTTTT
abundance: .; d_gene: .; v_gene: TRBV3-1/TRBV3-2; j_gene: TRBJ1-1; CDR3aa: CASSPQRGYTEAFF; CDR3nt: TGTGCCAGCAGCCCCCAGCGGGGGTACACTGAAGCTTTCTTT
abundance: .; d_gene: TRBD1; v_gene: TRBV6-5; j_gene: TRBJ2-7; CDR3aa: CASSWDRVSEQYF; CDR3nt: TGTGCCAGCAGTTGGGACAGGGTGTCCGAGCAGTACTTC
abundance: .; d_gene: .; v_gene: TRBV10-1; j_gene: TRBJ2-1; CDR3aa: CASSSLARLYNEQFF; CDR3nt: TGCGCCAGCAGTAGCCTAGCGAGACTATACAATGAGCAGTTCTTC
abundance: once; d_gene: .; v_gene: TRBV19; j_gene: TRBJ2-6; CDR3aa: CASRVPTGKGSGANVLTF; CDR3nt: TGTGCCAGTAGGGTTCCAACAGGGAAAGGGTCTGGGGCCAACGTCCTGACTTTC
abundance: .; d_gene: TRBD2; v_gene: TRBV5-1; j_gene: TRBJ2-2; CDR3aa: CASSLVVAGGTGELFF; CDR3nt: TGCGCCAGCAGCTTGGTGGTAGCGGGAGGGACCGGGGAGCTGTTTTTT
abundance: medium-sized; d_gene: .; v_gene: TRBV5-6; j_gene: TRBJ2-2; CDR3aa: CASSFGTGELFF; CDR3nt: TGTGCCAGCAGCTTCGGTACCGGGGAGCTGTTTTTT
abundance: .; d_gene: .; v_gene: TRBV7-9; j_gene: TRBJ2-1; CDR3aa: CASSLAGQAAYNEQFF; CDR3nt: TGTGCCAGCAGCTTAGCTGGTCAGGCAGCCTACAATGAGCAGTTCTTC
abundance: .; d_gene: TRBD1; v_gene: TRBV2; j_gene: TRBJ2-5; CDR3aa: CASNRDRGYQETQYF; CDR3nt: TGTGCCAGCAACAGGGACAGGGGGTACCAAGAGACCCAGTACTTC
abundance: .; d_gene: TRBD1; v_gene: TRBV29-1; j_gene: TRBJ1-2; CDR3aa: CSVDGRDRGSGYTF; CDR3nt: TGCAGCGTTGACGGCCGGGACAGAGGGAGTGGGTACACCTTC
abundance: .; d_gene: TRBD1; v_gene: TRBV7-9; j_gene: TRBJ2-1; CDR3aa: CASSPSRGQGGLLF; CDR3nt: TGTGCCAGCAGCCCCTCAAGGGGACAGGGTGGACTTCTCTTC
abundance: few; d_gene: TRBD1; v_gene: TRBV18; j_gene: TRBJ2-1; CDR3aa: CASSERQGDEQFF; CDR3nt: TGTGCCAGCTCAGAACGACAGGGCGATGAGCAGTTCTTC
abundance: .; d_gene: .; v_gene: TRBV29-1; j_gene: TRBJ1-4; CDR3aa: CSVGDQDSEKLFF; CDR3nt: TGCAGCGTTGGAGACCAGGACAGTGAAAAACTGTTTTTT
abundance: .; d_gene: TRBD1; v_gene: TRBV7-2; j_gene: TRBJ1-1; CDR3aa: CASSQQGSTEAFF; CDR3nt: TGTGCCAGCAGCCAACAGGGGAGCACTGAAGCTTTCTTT
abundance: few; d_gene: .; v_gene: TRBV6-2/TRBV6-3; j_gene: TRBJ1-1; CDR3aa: CASSYSEVFGTEAFF; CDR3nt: TGTGCCAGCAGTTACTCCGAGGTGTTTGGCACTGAAGCTTTCTTT
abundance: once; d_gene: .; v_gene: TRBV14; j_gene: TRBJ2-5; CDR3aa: CASSQSLLETQYF; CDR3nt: TGTGCCAGCAGCCAATCCCTTTTGGAGACCCAGTACTTC
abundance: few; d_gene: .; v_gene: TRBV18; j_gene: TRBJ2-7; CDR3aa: CASSPAGVVYEQYF; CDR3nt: TGTGCCAGCTCACCAGCAGGGGTTGTTTACGAGCAGTACTTC
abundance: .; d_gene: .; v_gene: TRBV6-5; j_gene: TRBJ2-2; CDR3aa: CASSYGTKNTGELFF; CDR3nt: TGTGCCAGCAGTTACGGGACAAAGAACACCGGGGAGCTGTTTTTT
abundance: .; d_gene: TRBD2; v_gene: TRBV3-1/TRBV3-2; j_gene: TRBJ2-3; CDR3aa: CASSHTTGGRTDTQYF; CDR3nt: TGTGCCAGCAGCCATACGACAGGCGGGAGGACAGATACGCAGTATTTT
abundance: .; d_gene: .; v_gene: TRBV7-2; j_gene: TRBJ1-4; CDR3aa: CASSLLLEEKLFF; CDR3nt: TGTGCCAGCAGCTTGTTATTAGAAGAAAAACTGTTTTTT
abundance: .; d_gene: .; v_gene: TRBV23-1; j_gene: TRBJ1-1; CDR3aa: CASSPGLPPWYTEAFF; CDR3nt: TGCGCCAGCAGTCCGGGACTCCCTCCGTGGTACACTGAAGCTTTCTTT
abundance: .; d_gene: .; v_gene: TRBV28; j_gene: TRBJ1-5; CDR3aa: CASSPTGTFNQPQHF; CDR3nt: TGTGCCAGCAGTCCAACCGGGACTTTCAATCAGCCCCAGCATTTT
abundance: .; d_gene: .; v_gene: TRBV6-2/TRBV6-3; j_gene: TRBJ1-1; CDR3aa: CASSYPGQMNTEAFF; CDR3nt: TGTGCCAGCAGCTATCCGGGACAAATGAACACTGAAGCTTTCTTT